The 5 T cell receptor beta chains presented below share a single source sample, sequenced in a study of regulatory T cells in long-lasting Graves disease. According to the study, TCR beta libraries were built with iRepertoire HTBI primers and CDR3-region Arm-PCR. TCRdb reanalysed the multiplex PCR reads using MiXCR and keeps one entry per CDR3 protein. The profile shows hundreds of thousands of distinct CDR3 sequences, roughly 14% of them singletons. Time point indicated: newly diagnosed GD, antithyroid drugs for less than 3 months. PBMC RNA was the source of the TCR library. The sample also formed part of further work on T cells in Graves' hyperthyroidism and ophthalmopathy.

Sequencing used peripheral blood mononuclear cells (PBMCs), obtained at new diagnosis, from a patient treated with antithyroid drugs. The receptors originated from a man aged 30 to 45 with Graves disease.

This clonotype was detected many times. The CDR3 DNA reads TGTGCCAGCAGCCGCCGCAGGGAAACCGGGGAGCTGTTTTTT. It encodes CASSRRRETGELFF. The V gene is TRBV28, the J gene TRBJ2-2; tentative D call: TRBD1 (5 bases). This CDR3 spans 14 amino acids. V was clipped by 6 bases and J by 5 bases, with 13 bases between them. Germline V gene data show CDR1 as MDHEN and CDR2 as SYDVKM.

Ten or more counts support this clonotype. The chain couples TRBV6-1 to TRBJ2-7; 8 bases line up with TRBD2. The CDR3 covers 14 residues. Germline V gives CDR1 MNHNS, CDR2 SASEGT. V lost 8 bases to trimming and J lost 1 base; unmatched junction nucleotides: 7. CDR3 in amino acids: CASPGASGSYEQYF. The CDR3 nucleotides read TGTGCCAGCCCTGGGGCTAGCGGGTCCTACGAGCAGTACTTC.

This clonotype was picked up many times. The chain employs TRBV7-8 and TRBJ1-5, with 7 bases identical to TRBD1. Unmatched junction bases numbered 11, after V lost 5 bases and J lost 7 bases. Germline CDR1 is SGHVS and CDR2 is FQNEAQ. CDR3 length equals 15 residues. The CDR3 nucleotides read TGTGCCAGCAGCACAAAACAGGGGCTTTGGCAGCCCCAGCATTTT. Encoded protein: CASSTKQGLWQPQHF.

This clonotype has ten or more counts. The chain couples TRBV6-5 to TRBJ2-2; no clear D gene. Trimming took off 3 bases at V and 3 bases at J, with 14 bases between the two ends. The CDR3 length is 16 residues. The germline V gene has CDR1 MNHEY and CDR2 SVGAGI. The CDR3 region has the DNA TGTGCCAGCAGTTATTCACCCAGGTCCTACACCGGGGAGCTGTTTTTT. Protein sequence: CASSYSPRSYTGELFF.

This clonotype was counted ten times or more. The V call is TRBV11-2, the J call TRBJ1-4; tentative D call: TRBD1 (5 bases). The V and J ends lost 7 bases and 8 bases respectively, with 8 bases between them. The CDR3 contains 11 residues. Germline values: CDR1 SGHAT, CDR2 FQNNGV. The CDR3 bases are TGTGCCAGCAAGGGGAACGAAAAACTGTTTTTT. Residues: CASKGNEKLFF.